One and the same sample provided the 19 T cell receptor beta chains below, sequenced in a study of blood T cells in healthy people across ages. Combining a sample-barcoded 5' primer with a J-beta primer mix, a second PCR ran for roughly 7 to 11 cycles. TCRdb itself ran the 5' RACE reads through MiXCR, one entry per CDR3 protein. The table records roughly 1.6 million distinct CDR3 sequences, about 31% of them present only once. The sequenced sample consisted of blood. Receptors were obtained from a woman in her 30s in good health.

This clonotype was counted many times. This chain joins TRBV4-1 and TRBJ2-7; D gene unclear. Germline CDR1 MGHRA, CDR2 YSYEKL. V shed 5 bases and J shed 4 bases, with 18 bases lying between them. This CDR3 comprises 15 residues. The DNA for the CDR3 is TGCGCCAGCAGCACGCCGGCCTCAGGACCATACGAGCAGTACTTC. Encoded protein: CASSTPASGPYEQYF.

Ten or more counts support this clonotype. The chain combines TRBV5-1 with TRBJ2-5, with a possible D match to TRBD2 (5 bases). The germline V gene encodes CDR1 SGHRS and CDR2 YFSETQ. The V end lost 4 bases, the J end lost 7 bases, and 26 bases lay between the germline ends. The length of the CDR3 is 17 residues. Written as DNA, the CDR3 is TGCGCCAGCAGCACGCGGCCGGGAAAGGAGTCGGGTGGGACCCAGTACTTC. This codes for CASSTRPGKESGGTQYF.

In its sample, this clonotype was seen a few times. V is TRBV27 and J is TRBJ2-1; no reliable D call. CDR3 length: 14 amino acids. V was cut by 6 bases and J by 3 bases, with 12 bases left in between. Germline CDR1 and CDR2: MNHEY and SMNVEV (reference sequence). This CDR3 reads CASRLSPGYNEQFF. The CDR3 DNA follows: TGTGCCAGCAGATTGTCGCCGGGCTACAATGAGCAGTTCTTC.

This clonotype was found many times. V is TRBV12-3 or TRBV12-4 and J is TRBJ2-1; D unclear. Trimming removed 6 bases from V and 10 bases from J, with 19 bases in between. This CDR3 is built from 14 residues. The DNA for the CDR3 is TGTGCCAGCAGCCCCTCCGGCGCGCTAGGGGAGCAGTTCTTC. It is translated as CASSPSGALGEQFF.

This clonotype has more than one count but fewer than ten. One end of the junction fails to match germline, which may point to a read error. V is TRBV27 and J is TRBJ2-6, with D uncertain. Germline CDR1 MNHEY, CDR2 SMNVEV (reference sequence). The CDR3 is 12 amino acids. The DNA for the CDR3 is TGTGCCAGCAGTTCTGGGCCCAACGTCCTGACTTTC. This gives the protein CASSSGPNVLTF. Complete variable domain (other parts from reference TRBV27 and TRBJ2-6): EAQVTQNPRYLITVTGKKLTVTCSQNMNHEYMSWYRQDPGLGLRQIYYSMNVEVTDKGDVPEGYKVSRKEKRNFPLILESPSPNQTSLYFCASSSGPNVLTFGAGSRLTVL.

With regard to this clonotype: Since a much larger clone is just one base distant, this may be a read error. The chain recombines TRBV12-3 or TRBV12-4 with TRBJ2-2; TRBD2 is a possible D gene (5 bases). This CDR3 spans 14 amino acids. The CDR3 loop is CASSSGVGTEELFF. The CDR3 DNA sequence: TGTGCCAGCAGTAGCGGAGTGGGAACCGAGGAGCTGTTTTTT.

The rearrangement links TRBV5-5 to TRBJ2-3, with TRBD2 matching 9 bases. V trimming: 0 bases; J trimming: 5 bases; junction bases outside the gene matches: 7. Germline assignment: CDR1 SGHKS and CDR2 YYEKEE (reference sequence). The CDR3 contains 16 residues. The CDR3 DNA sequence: TGTGCCAGCAGCTTGGATGGCCTAGCGGGATTAGATACGCAGTATTTT. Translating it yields CASSLDGLAGLDTQYF.

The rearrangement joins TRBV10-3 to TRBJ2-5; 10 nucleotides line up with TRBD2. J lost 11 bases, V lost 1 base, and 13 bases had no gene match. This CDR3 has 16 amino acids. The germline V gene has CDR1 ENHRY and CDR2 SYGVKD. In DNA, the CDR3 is TGTGCCATCAGTGAGTACCCTAGCGGGGGCCGAAATGAGCAGTACTTC. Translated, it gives CAISEYPSGGRNEQYF.

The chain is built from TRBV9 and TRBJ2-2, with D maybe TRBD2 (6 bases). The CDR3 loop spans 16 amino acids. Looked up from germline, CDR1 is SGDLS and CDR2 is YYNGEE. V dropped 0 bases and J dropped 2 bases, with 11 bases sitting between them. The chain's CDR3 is CASSVEIAVNTGELFF. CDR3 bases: TGTGCCAGCAGCGTAGAGATAGCGGTTAACACCGGGGAGCTGTTTTTT.

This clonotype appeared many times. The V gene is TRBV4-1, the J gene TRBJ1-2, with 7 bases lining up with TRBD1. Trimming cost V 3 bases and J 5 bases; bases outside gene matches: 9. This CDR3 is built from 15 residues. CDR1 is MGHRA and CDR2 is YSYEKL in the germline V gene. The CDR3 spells CASSHGAKGAYGYTF. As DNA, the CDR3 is TGCGCCAGCAGCCACGGGGCCAAGGGGGCATATGGCTACACCTTC.

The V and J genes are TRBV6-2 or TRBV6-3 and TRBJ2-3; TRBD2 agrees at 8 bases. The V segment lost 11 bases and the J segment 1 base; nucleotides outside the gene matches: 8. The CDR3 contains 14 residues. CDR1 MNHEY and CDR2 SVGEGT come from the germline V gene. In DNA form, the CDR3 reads TGTGCCCATTCGATCGGGGGGGGCACAGATACGCAGTATTTT. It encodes CAHSIGGGTDTQYF.

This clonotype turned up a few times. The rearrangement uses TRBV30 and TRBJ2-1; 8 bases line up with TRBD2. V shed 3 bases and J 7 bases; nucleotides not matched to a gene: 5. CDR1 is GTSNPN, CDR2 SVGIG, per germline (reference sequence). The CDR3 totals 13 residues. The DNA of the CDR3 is TGTGCCTGGAGGAGCGGGAGAAAAAATGAGCAGTTCTTC. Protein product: CAWRSGRKNEQFF.

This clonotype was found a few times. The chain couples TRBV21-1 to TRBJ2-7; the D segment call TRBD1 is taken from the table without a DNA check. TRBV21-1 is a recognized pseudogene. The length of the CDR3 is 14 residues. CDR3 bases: TGTGCCAGCAGGGACCCGGACAGGGGCTACGAGCAGTACTTC. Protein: CASRDPDRGYEQYF.

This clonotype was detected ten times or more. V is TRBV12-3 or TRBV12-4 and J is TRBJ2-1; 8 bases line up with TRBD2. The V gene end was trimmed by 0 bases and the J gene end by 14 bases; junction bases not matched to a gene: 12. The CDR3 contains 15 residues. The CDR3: CASSLALVAGYSEFF. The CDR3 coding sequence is TGTGCCAGCAGTTTAGCGCTAGTAGCGGGATACTCCGAGTTCTTC.

The CDR3 DNA follows: TGCGCCAGCAGCCAATCTTTCCTATCCCAAGAGACCCAGTACTTC. Amino acid sequence: CASSQSFLSQETQYF. The chain is built from TRBV4-1 and TRBJ2-5; D call uncertain. With 2 bases removed from V and 1 base from J, the gap between germline ends came to 11 bases. CDR3 size: 15 residues. Per the germline V gene, CDR1 is MGHRA and CDR2 is YSYEKL.

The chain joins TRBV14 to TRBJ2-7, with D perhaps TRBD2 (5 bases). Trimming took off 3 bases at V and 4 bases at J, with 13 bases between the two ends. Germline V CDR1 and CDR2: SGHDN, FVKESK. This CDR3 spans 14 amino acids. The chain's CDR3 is CASSQSGSPYEQYF. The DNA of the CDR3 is TGTGCCAGCAGCCAGTCGGGGTCCCCTTACGAGCAGTACTTC.

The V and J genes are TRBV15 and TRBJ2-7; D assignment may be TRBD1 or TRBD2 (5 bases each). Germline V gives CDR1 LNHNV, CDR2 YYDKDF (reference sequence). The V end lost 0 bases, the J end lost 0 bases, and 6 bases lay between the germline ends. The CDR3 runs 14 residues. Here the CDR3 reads CATSREGVSYEQYF. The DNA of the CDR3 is TGTGCCACCAGCAGAGAGGGGGTCTCCTACGAGCAGTACTTC.

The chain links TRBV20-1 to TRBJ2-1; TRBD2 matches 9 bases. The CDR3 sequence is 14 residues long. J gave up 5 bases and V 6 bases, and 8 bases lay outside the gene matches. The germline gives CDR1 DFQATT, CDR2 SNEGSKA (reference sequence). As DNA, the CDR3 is TGCAGTGCAATAAGCGGGGGGACCCACAATGAGCAGTTCTTC. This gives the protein CSAISGGTHNEQFF.

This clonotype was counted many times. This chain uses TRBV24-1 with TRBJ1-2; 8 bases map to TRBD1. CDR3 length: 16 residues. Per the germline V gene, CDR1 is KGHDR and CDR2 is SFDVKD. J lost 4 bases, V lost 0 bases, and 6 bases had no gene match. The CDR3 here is CATSDLTDRGGYGYTF. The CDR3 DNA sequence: TGTGCCACCAGTGATTTGACCGACAGGGGAGGCTATGGCTACACCTTC.